The clone carrying this T cell receptor (beta chain) was found many times. Its antigen is not known. Quantitative molecular-barcoded 5'-RACE generated the TCR beta libraries. TCRdb recomputed calls from the 5' RACE reads with MiXCR, one row per CDR3 protein. The table lists fewer than 550,000 distinct CDR3 sequences, less than 6% of them singletons. This entry is derived from a study of CD8 T cells in ankylosing spondylitis. Whole-study results and caveats: Researchers reportedly found disease-linked clones significantly enriched in matched ankylosing spondylitis synovial fluid. Ankylosing spondylitis blood seemed to carry a telltale TCR beta motif made of under 10 highly homologous variants. Earlier work had already found some motif variants in reactive arthritis synovial fluid and blood. Disease-associated clonotypes exhibited CD8+ identity and were relatively infrequent in peripheral blood.

This TCR derives from a male donor with ankylosing spondylitis. The source material was blood, either unsorted or a sorted T cell fraction (not recorded which).

DNA for the CDR3: TGTGCCAGCAGCAGGACTAGCGGGAGGGATGAGACCCAGTACTTC. Protein product: CASSRTSGRDETQYF. This chain joins TRBV12-3 or TRBV12-4 and TRBJ2-5; 15 positions match TRBD2. The CDR3 loop spans 15 amino acids. V was clipped by 6 bases and J by 5 bases; unmatched bases: 4.